Listed here are 13 T cell receptor beta chains from one sample, sequenced in a study of T cells in Graves' hyperthyroidism and ophthalmopathy (dated by TCRdb to the late 2010s). Libraries were made using multiplex PCR. Sequenced using an Illumina HiSeq 2000. The TCR beta CDR3 regions were amplified from RNA transcripts. A first-round RT-PCR of the TCR CDR3 used the HTBI primer set with the Qiagen OneStep RT-PCR kit. Clones were called with MiXCR by TCRdb after fastp trimmed the public reads at Q25, and only in-frame beta chains were retained. Under each unique CDR3 protein, matching rows form one entry showing the most common genes and DNA. Within this sample are roughly 740,000 distinct CDR3 sequences, with about a sixth of them counted one time only. Of the sample, under 10% falls within the top ten clones. The sequencing input was blood. The receptors here all came from a man younger than 30 with Graves' hyperthyroidism.

Ten or more counts support this clonotype. The CDR3 coding sequence is TGTGCCAGCAGCGTTGCGAGCTCTGGAAACACCATATATTTT. It codes for CASSVASSGNTIYF. The chain combines TRBV9 with TRBJ1-3; the D is unclear. The germline gives CDR1 SGDLS, CDR2 YYNGEE. Trimming removed 2 bases at V and 0 bases at J, with 6 bases between. This CDR3 has 14 residues. The variable domain in full, with the rest retrieved from reference TRBV9 and TRBJ1-3, is DSGVTQTPKHLITATGQRVTLRCSPRSGDLSVYWYQQSLDQGLQFLIQYYNGEERAKGNILERFSAQQFPDLHSELNLSSLELGDSALYFCASSVASSGNTIYFGEGSWLTVV.

Note on this clonotype: Sequence at one end of the junction differs from germline and may be a read error. The genes are TRBV3-1 and TRBJ2-7, with TRBD2 matching over 8 bases. The CDR3 runs to 12 residues. Germline V CDR1 and CDR2: LGHDT, YNNKEL (reference sequence). The CDR3 bases are TGTGTCAGCAGCGGCACTAGCGGTGAGCAGTACTTC. It specifies CVSSGTSGEQYF.

This clonotype was found many times. The chain uses TRBV7-6 and TRBJ2-7; D remains ambiguous. Trimming took 5 bases from V and 6 from J, leaving 20 bases between them. CDR1 is SGHVS, CDR2 FNYEAQ, per germline. This CDR3 has 15 residues. In DNA, the CDR3 is TGTGCCAGCAGCCTCAAACTTGGCGGAGCCAGCGAGCAGTACTTC. It specifies CASSLKLGGASEQYF.

For the CDR3, the DNA is TGTGCCACCTTGGACAGGGGGAACTCCTACAATGAGCAGTTCTTC. Amino acid sequence: CATLDRGNSYNEQFF. The chain carries TRBV19 and TRBJ2-1; 10 bases line up with TRBD1. V was clipped by 10 bases and J by 0 bases; unmatched bases: 6. The germline CDR1 and CDR2 sequences are LNHDA and SQIVND (reference sequence). The CDR3 runs 15 residues.

This clonotype was detected many times. The rearrangement links TRBV9 to TRBJ2-5; 8 bases agree with TRBD2. The CDR3 length is 15 residues. Germline V gene lookup returns CDR1 SGDLS and CDR2 YYNGEE. J was trimmed by 5 bases and V by 2 bases; bases with no gene match: 8. The CDR3 coding sequence is TGTGCCAGCAGCGTTATGGGGACTAGGGGGGAGACCCAGTACTTC. Amino acids: CASSVMGTRGETQYF.

With regard to this clonotype: A much larger clone differs by one base, so this may be a read error. The chain recombines TRBV2 with TRBJ2-2; D ambiguous. This CDR3 contains 14 residues. CDR1 and CDR2 (germline): SNHLY, FYNNEI. CDR3 in DNA: TGTGCCAGCAGTGAAGGTGGATACACCAGGGAGCTGTTTTTT. As protein: CASSEGGYTRELFF.

Many counts were recorded for this clonotype. The rearrangement joins TRBV20-1 to TRBJ2-1; 8 bases are shared with TRBD2. The CDR3 has 14 amino acids. V lost 3 bases to trimming and J lost 4 bases; unmatched junction nucleotides: 5. The V gene's germline CDR1 is DFQATT and CDR2 SNEGSKA (reference sequence). The CDR3 nucleotides are TGCAGTGCTAGCGGCCTAGCGGGTTACAATGAGCAGTTCTTC. As protein: CSASGLAGYNEQFF.

V usage is TRBV6-5 and J usage is TRBJ1-1; maybe TRBD1 (6 bases). Per germline, CDR1 MNHEY and CDR2 SVGAGI. This CDR3 comprises 14 residues. V was pared by 1 base and J by 1 base, with 7 bases between. As DNA, the CDR3 is TGTGCCAGCAGTTACTGGGGGCGGAACACTGAAGCTTTCTTT. Its translation is CASSYWGRNTEAFF.

This clonotype was observed a few times. V usage is TRBV7-9 and J usage is TRBJ2-7; the D is unclear. Trimming took off 5 bases at V and 4 bases at J, with 15 bases between the two ends. The germline gives CDR1 SEHNR, CDR2 FQNEAQ (reference sequence). The CDR3 extends over 14 amino acids. CDR3 residues: CASSTAIERYEQYF. In nucleotides, the CDR3 is TGTGCCAGCAGCACGGCCATCGAGAGGTACGAGCAGTACTTC.

This clonotype was counted at least ten times. This rearrangement joins TRBV28 to TRBJ1-5; D is undetermined. Germline V gives CDR1 MDHEN, CDR2 SYDVKM. V was pared by 2 bases and J by 6 bases, with 8 bases between. This CDR3 contains 13 residues. The CDR3 reads CASSLTISQPQHF. DNA of the CDR3: TGTGCCAGCAGTTTAACAATCAGTCAGCCCCAGCATTTT.

The table lists this clonotype with a count of one. The chain couples TRBV28 to TRBJ2-5; the match to TRBD1 covers 11 bases. V was clipped by 5 bases and J by 5 bases; unmatched bases: 7. This CDR3 has 15 residues. Germline CDR1 is MDHEN and CDR2 is SYDVKM. Here the CDR3 DNA reads TGTGCCAGCAGTCCTCGGACAGGGGGCTGGGAGACCCAGTACTTC. Translated, it gives CASSPRTGGWETQYF.

This clonotype appeared a few times. The V and J genes are TRBV4-1 and TRBJ1-5; D may be TRBD1 (5 bases). The V gene lost 0 bases and the J gene lost 5 bases, with 8 bases spanning the gap. Germline CDR1 MGHRA, CDR2 YSYEKL. The CDR3 runs 14 residues. CDR3 in amino acids: CASSQDGRDQPQHF. In DNA form, the CDR3 reads TGCGCCAGCAGCCAAGACGGCAGGGATCAGCCCCAGCATTTT.

This clonotype was found many times. Here the CDR3 DNA reads TGTGCCAGCAGCTCGATGCGGTTAGAGCAGTTCTTC. Amino acids: CASSSMRLEQFF. The chain has TRBV7-2 and TRBJ2-1; D gene ambiguous. Trimming stripped 4 bases from V and 10 bases from J, with 11 bases between. The V gene's germline CDR1 is SGHTA and CDR2 FQGNSA. CDR3 length equals 12 residues.